This TCR beta chain emerged from a study of blood T cell repertoires in COVID-19. Method: immunoSEQ multiplex PCR; TCRdb's copy keeps in-frame clones and lacks some. This table has 270,000 or so clones, just under 90% appearing once. Seattle cases were enrolled at active infection and followed longitudinally. CDR3 length: 18 residues. Trimming took off 2 bases at V and 1 base at J, with 18 bases between the two ends. Germline V gene sequence: CDR1 LGHNT, CDR2 FRNRAP. The chain employs TRBV12-5 and TRBJ1-3; D gene ambiguous. Input material: peripheral blood. The clonotype was recovered from a woman younger than 45 with COVID-19, enrolled during active disease. Here the CDR3 reads CASGLPPLSFPSGNTIYF. Here the CDR3 DNA reads TGTGCTAGTGGTTTGCCCCCCCTGTCCTTCCCTTCTGGAAACACCATATATTTT.